The clone carrying this TCR beta chain has at least ten counts. In germline, CDR1 is SGHTA, CDR2 FQGNSA. V lost 1 base, J lost 8 bases, and 14 bases lay in between. This CDR3 is built from 14 residues. This entry comes from a study of T cell repertoires in cytomegalovirus infection. Study-wide background: CMV infection together with matching HLA type was indicated by public TCR beta signatures.

MiXCR, run by TCRdb on the reads, gives a single entry per CDR3 protein. The table has about 200,000 distinct CDR3 sequences, approximately 9.6% seen once. The chain joins TRBV7-2 to TRBJ1-2, with D unclear. The origin of this receptor is a human donor in good health (CMV status not recorded). Some clones in this sample may be carry-over from other donors' samples. Sequenced material: PBMCs. CDR3 amino acids: CASSLGGLPSGYTF. CDR3 DNA: TGTGCCAGCAGCTTAGGGGGTCTACCTTCGGGCTACACCTTC.